This TCR beta chain derives from a study of graft-versus-host responses after intestinal transplantation. Worth noting for this clone: Its antigen is still unknown.

Trimming took off 3 bases at V and 2 bases at J, with 19 bases between the two ends. CDR3 size: 17 residues. Germline-derived CDR1 and CDR2 are SGHRS and YFSETQ. Sequencing used immunoSEQ multiplex PCR; TCRdb keeps in-frame clones, though not all of them. The sample yields some 88,000 clones, 85% to 95% seen once. The sequence came from a human donor who received an intestinal transplant. The rearrangement joins TRBV5-1 to TRBJ2-3, with D possibly being TRBD2 (5 bases). The input for sequencing was unstimulated CD8+ T cells sorted from spleen or lymph node cells, taken before intestinal transplant. CDR3 DNA sequence: TGCGCCAGCAGCTCTCAAGCGGATACGGCATACACAGATACGCAGTATTTT. It codes for CASSSQADTAYTDTQYF.